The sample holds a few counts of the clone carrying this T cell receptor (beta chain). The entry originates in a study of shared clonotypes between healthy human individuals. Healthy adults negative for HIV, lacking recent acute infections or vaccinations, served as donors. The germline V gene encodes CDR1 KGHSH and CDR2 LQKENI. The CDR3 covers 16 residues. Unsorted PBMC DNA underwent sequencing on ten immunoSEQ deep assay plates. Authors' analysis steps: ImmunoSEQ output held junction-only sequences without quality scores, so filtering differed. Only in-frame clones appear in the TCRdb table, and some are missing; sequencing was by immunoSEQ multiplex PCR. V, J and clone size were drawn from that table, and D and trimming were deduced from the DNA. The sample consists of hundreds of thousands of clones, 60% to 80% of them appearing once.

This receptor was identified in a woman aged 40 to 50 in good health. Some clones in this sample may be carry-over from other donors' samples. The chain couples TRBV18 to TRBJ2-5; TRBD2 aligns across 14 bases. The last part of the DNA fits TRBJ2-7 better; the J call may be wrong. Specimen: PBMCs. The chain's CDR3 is CASSPGLAGGSDEQYF. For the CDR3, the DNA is TGTGCCAGCTCACCAGGACTAGCGGGAGGTTCCGACGAGCAGTACTTC.